This T cell receptor beta chain comes out of a study of T cell changes during pregnancy in multiple sclerosis. V was shortened by 4 bases and J by 3 bases, with 10 bases between the two germline ends. Germline loops: CDR1 LNHDA, CDR2 SQIVND (reference sequence). The CDR3 contains 13 residues. Assay used: immunoSEQ multiplex PCR; TCRdb lists only in-frame clones, some missing. Of approximately 32,000 clones listed, about 91% are singletons. Sequencing was performed on CD8+ T cells from peripheral blood mononuclear cells, taken in the second trimester of pregnancy. The chain links TRBV19 to TRBJ2-7, with no clear D. This clonotype originated in a female donor with multiple sclerosis, enrolled in a pregnancy study. The DNA for the CDR3 is TGTGCCAGTAGTAGTTATCACTACTACGAGCAGTACTTC. Protein product: CASSSYHYYEQYF.